The rows below give T cell receptor beta chains drawn from one sample of a study of T-cell reconstitution after alpha-beta-depleted transplantation in children. TCRdb re-called the PCR reads through MiXCR, storing one row per CDR3 protein. The sample lists about 610,000 distinct CDR3 sequences, roughly 10% occurring once. Sequences were derived from PBMCs from the stem cell graft donor, sampled from the stem cell graft. The source is a human donor who donated a stem cell graft to a child with acute myeloid leukemia. Both conserved end residues are part of each CDR3. The order of the fields is clone size, V gene, J gene, D gene, CDR3 DNA, CDR3 protein. The D gene is left open where the match is weak. Some rows mark clone size as missing; the rest say once, few, many or name a class of expanded clone.

size: NA
V: TRBV7-3
J: TRBJ2-3
D: TRBD2
DNA: TGTGCCAGCAGCACGGGACTAGCGGGAGGGTCAGTCACAGATACGCAGTATTTT
CDR3: CASSTGLAGGSVTDTQYF

size: many
V: TRBV6-1
J: TRBJ2-1
D: TRBD2
DNA: TGTGCCAGCAGTGGACACGGGACTAGCGGGAGGGCCCTCTACAATGAGCAGTTCTTC
CDR3: CASSGHGTSGRALYNEQFF

size: few
V: TRBV11-1
J: TRBJ2-7
D: NA
DNA: TGTGCCAGCAGGCAGGGCTACGAGCAGTACTTC
CDR3: CASRQGYEQYF

size: NA
V: TRBV7-9
J: TRBJ2-5
D: NA
DNA: TGTGCCAGCAGCCTGATAGGGGGGTTCCAAGAGACCCAGTACTTC
CDR3: CASSLIGGFQETQYF

size: NA
V: TRBV7-9
J: TRBJ2-7
D: NA
DNA: TGTGCCAGCAGCTTTGTGTCGGGGACCTACGAGCAGTACTTC
CDR3: CASSFVSGTYEQYF

size: NA
V: TRBV7-3
J: TRBJ1-1
D: TRBD1
DNA: TGTGCCAGCAGCTTGTCTTCGGACAGGGTGAACACTGAAGCTTTCTTT
CDR3: CASSLSSDRVNTEAFF

size: once
V: TRBV29-1
J: TRBJ2-3
D: NA
DNA: TGCAGCGTTGCATCAAGTGCCACAGATACGCAGTATTTT
CDR3: CSVASSATDTQYF

size: few
V: TRBV12-5
J: TRBJ2-1
D: NA
DNA: TGTGCTAGTGGTTTTAGCTCCTCCTACAATGAGCAGTTCTTC
CDR3: CASGFSSSYNEQFF

size: NA
V: TRBV7-2
J: TRBJ2-7
D: NA
DNA: TGTGCCAGCAGCTCTCTAAGCAGGGCCGATTCCTACGAGCAGTACTTC
CDR3: CASSSLSRADSYEQYF

size: NA
V: TRBV20-1
J: TRBJ2-5
D: TRBD2
DNA: TGCAGTGCTAGTTTAGCGGGCACGTACCAAGAGACCCAGTACTTC
CDR3: CSASLAGTYQETQYF

size: NA
V: TRBV6-2/TRBV6-3
J: TRBJ2-3
D: TRBD2
DNA: TGTGCCAGCAGCCCTAGACTAGCGGGAGGAGATGCGCAGTATTTT
CDR3: CASSPRLAGGDAQYF

size: NA
V: TRBV12-3/TRBV12-4
J: TRBJ2-1
D: NA
DNA: TGTGCCAGCAGTTTACTCCCGGGGCAATGGGAGCAGTTCTTC
CDR3: CASSLLPGQWEQFF

size: few
V: TRBV20-1
J: TRBJ1-1
D: TRBD1
DNA: TGCAGCTCTCACAGTGGGACAGGAGGCAACACTGAAGCTTTCTTT
CDR3: CSSHSGTGGNTEAFF

size: NA
V: TRBV3-1
J: TRBJ2-1
D: TRBD2
DNA: TGTGCCAGCAGCCAAGAAGTATCTAGCGGTTACAATGAGCAGTTCTTC
CDR3: CASSQEVSSGYNEQFF

size: NA
V: TRBV2
J: TRBJ1-2
D: NA
DNA: TGTGCCAGCAGTGAAGCGAGGGGCACTGGCTACACCTTC
CDR3: CASSEARGTGYTF

size: few
V: TRBV12-3/TRBV12-4
J: TRBJ2-1
D: TRBD2
DNA: TGTGCCAGCAGTTCCTTTAGCGGGAGGGCCAGAGACAATGAGCAGTTCTTC
CDR3: CASSSFSGRARDNEQFF

size: few
V: TRBV29-1
J: TRBJ1-1
D: TRBD1
DNA: TGCAGCGCCGGGACAGCCATGAACACTGAAGCTTTCTTT
CDR3: CSAGTAMNTEAFF

size: few
V: TRBV11-2
J: TRBJ1-1
D: TRBD1
DNA: TGTGCCAGCAGCTTATCCACAGGGGGGTACACTGAAGCTTTCTTT
CDR3: CASSLSTGGYTEAFF

size: NA
V: TRBV20-1
J: TRBJ2-7
D: TRBD2
DNA: TGCAGTGCTCGTGAGACTAGCGGGAGTAGGTACGAGCAGTACTTC
CDR3: CSARETSGSRYEQYF